This paragraph reports one TCR beta chain. Profiling relied on immunoSEQ multiplex PCR, and the TCRdb table lists in-frame clones only, not all of them. The sample includes approximately 20,000 clones, around nine tenths of them seen just once. This sample was taken from a study of PD-L1 blockade in urothelial cancer. Study summary: Atezolizumab therapy began for patients around 2014, dosed at 1,200 mg intravenously every 3 weeks.

Time point denoted: peripheral blood 6 weeks after treatment start. The length of the CDR3 is 16 residues. This chain joins TRBV21-1 and TRBJ2-5; TRBD1, the D gene given by the table, was not confirmed from the DNA. TRBV21-1 is designated a pseudogene. This TCR derives from a woman aged 55-70 years with urothelial cancer. Here the sequenced sample was PBMCs, taken around atezolizumab (anti-PD-L1) treatment. This CDR3 is CASSSRQVPRGETQYF. In DNA, the CDR3 is TGTGCCAGCAGCAGCCGACAGGTTCCCCGAGGGGAGACCCAGTACTTC.